This TCR beta chain appears in the sequencing data of a study of cytomegalovirus exposure and HLA in healthy donors. Findings and limits, study-wide: What a later analysis reportedly showed was that an Asian-associated ancestry cluster had fewer N-insertions than the roughly 700-donor mean.

Primers for the PCR totalled 60 Vbeta and 13 Jbeta. The assay was immunoSEQ multiplex PCR, and TCRdb's table has in-frame clones only and misses some. The table has approximately 37,000 clones, around two thirds seen once. Comment on this clone: Antigen specificity is unknown.

The source is a man under 40 in good health and CMV-seronegative. The specimen was PBMCs.

Here the CDR3 DNA reads TGCGCCAGCAGCCTCGGGACAGCTTACTATGGCTACACCTTC. As protein: CASSLGTAYYGYTF. This chain connects TRBV5-1 to TRBJ1-2; TRBD1 matches at 7 bases. The CDR3 is 14 residues long. Germline V gives CDR1 SGHRS, CDR2 YFSETQ. V gave up 4 bases and J gave up 3 bases; unmatched junction bases: 6.